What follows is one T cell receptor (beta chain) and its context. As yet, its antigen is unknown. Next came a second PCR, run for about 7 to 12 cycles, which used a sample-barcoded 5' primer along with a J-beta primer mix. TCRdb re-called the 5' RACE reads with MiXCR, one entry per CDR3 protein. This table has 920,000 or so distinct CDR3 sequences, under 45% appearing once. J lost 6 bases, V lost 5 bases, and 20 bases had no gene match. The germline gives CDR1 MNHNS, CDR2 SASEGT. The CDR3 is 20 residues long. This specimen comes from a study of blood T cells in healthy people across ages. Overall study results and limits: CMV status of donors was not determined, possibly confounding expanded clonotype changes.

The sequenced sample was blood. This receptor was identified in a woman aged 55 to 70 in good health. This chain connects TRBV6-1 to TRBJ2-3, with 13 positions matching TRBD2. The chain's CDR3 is CASSPPGTSGVRGQGDTQYF. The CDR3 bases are TGTGCCAGCAGTCCGCCCGGGACTAGCGGGGTTCGGGGCCAGGGGGATACGCAGTATTTT.